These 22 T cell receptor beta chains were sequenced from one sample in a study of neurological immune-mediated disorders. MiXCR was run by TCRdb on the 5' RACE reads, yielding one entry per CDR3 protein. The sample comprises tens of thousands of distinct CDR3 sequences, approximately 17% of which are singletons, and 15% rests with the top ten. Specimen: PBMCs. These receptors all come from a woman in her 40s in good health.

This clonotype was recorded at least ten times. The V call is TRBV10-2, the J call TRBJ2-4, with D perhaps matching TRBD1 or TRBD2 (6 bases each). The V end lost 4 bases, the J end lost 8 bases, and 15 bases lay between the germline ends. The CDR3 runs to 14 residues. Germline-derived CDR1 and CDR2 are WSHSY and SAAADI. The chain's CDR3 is CASSGRGARDIQYF. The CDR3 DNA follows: TGCGCCAGCAGTGGAAGGGGGGCACGGGACATTCAGTACTTC.

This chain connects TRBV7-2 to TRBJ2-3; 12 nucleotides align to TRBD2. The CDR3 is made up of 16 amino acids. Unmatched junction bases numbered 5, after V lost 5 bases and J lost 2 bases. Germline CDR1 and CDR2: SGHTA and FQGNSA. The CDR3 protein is CASSTGTSGPTDTQYF. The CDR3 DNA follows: TGTGCCAGCAGCACGGGGACTAGCGGGCCCACAGATACGCAGTATTTT.

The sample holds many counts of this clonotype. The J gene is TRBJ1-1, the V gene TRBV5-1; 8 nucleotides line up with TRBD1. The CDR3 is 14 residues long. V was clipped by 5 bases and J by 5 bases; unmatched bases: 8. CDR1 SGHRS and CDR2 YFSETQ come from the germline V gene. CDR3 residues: CASRAGGAETEAFF. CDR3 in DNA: TGCGCCAGCAGGGCAGGGGGCGCGGAAACTGAAGCTTTCTTT. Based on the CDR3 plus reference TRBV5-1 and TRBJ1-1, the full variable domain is KAGVTQTPRYLIKTRGQQVTLSCSPISGHRSVSWYQQTPGQGLQFLFEYFSETQRNKGNFPGRFSGRQFSNSRSEMNVSTLELGDSALYLCASRAGGAETEAFFGQGTRLTVV.

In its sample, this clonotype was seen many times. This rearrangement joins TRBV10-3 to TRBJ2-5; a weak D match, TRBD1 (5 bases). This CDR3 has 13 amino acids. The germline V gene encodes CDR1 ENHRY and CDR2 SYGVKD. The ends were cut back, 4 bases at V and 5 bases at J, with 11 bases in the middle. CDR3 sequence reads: CAISVGEGETQYF. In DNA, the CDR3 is TGTGCCATCAGTGTAGGGGAAGGGGAGACCCAGTACTTC.

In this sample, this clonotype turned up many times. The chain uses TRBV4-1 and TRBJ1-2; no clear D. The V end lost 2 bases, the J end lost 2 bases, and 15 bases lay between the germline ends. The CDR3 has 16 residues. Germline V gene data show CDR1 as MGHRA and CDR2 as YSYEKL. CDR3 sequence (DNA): TGCGCCAGCAGCCAACGATTACTGCAGGCGAACTATGGCTACACCTTC. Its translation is CASSQRLLQANYGYTF.

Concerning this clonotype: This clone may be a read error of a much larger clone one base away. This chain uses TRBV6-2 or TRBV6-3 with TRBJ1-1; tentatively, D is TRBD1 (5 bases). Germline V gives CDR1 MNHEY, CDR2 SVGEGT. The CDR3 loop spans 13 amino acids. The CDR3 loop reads CARSYSGVTEAFF. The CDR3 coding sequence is TGTGCCAGGAGTTACTCGGGGGTCACTGAAGCTTTCTTT.

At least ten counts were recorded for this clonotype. CDR3 DNA sequence: TGTGCCAGCAAGGACCGGGACAGGGTATCCGGGGAGCTGTTTTTT. Translated, it gives CASKDRDRVSGELFF. The rearrangement uses TRBV6-2 or TRBV6-3 and TRBJ2-2; 9 bases agree with TRBD1. V shed 7 bases and J 6 bases; nucleotides not matched to a gene: 9. The CDR3 runs 15 residues. Germline CDR1 MNHEY, CDR2 SVGEGT.

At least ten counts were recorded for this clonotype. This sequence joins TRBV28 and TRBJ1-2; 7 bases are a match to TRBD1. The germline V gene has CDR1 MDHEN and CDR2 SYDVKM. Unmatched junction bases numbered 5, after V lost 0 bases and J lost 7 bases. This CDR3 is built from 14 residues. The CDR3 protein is CASSLWGGGRGYTF. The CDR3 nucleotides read TGTGCCAGCAGTTTATGGGGAGGGGGCCGTGGCTACACCTTC.

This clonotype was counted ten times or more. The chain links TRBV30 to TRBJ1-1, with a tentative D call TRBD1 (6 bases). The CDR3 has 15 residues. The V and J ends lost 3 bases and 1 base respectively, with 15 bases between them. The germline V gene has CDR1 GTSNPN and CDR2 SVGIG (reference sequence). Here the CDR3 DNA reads TGTGCCTGGAGACCACAGGGCCCATGGAACACTGAAGCTTTCTTT. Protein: CAWRPQGPWNTEAFF.

DNA of the CDR3: TGTGCCAGTAGTATAGTTTCAGGGTTCGGTACGGGATACGAGCAGTACTTC. Residues: CASSIVSGFGTGYEQYF. This chain uses TRBV19 with TRBJ2-7, with D perhaps TRBD1 or TRBD2 (5 bases each). The germline gives CDR1 LNHDA, CDR2 SQIVND (reference sequence). V lost 1 base to trimming and J lost 4 bases, with 20 bases between them. This CDR3 comprises 17 residues.

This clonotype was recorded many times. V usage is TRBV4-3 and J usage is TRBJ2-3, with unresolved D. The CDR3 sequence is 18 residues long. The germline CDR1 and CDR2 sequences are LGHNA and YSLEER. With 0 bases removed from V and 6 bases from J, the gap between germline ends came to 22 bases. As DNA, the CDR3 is TGCGCCAGCAGCCAAGATGCACCGACTTTCGTTCGTCGGGATACGCAGTATTTT. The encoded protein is CASSQDAPTFVRRDTQYF.

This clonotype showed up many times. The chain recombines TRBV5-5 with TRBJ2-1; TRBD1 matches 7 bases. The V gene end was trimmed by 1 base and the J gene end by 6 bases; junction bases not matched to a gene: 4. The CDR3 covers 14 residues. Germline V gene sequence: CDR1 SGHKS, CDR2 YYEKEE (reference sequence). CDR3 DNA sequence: TGTGCCAGCAGCTTGTCCCGACAGGGCAATGAGCAGTTCTTC. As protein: CASSLSRQGNEQFF.

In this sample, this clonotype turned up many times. CDR3: CSARNQDHQPQHF. Written as DNA, the CDR3 is TGCAGTGCTAGGAACCAGGACCATCAGCCCCAGCATTTT. This chain uses TRBV20-1 with TRBJ1-5; D call uncertain. CDR1 and CDR2 (germline): DFQATT, SNEGSKA (reference sequence). Trimming pared 3 bases from V and 5 bases from J, leaving 11 bases between. This CDR3 is built from 13 residues.

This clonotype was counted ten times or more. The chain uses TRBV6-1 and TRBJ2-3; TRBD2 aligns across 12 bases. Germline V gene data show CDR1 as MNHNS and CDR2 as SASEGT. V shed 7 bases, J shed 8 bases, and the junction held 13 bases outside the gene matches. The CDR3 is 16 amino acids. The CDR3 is CASTPTSGGPPLTQYF. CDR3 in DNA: TGTGCCAGCACCCCGACTAGCGGGGGCCCCCCCCTTACGCAGTATTTT.

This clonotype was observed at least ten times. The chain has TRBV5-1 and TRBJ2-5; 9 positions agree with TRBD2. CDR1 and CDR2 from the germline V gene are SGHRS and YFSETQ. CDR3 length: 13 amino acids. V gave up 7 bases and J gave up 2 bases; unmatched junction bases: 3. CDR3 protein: CASQTSGQETQYF. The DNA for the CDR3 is TGCGCCAGCCAGACTAGCGGACAAGAGACCCAGTACTTC.

CDR3 coding DNA: TGTGCCAGCTCACCGCCGGGACTAGCGGGCTCCGGGGAGCTGTTTTTT. Encoded protein: CASSPPGLAGSGELFF. The rearrangement links TRBV18 to TRBJ2-2; TRBD2 agrees at 12 bases. The CDR3 spans 16 residues. Germline V CDR1 and CDR2: KGHSH, LQKENI. J lost 6 bases, V lost 3 bases, and 5 bases had no gene match.

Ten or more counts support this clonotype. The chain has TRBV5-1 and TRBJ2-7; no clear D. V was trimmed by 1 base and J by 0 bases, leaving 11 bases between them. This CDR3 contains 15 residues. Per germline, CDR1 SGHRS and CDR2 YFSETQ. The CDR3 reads CASSLNSAYSYEQYF. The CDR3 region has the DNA TGCGCCAGCAGCTTGAATTCCGCTTACTCCTACGAGCAGTACTTC. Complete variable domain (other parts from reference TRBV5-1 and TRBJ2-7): KAGVTQTPRYLIKTRGQQVTLSCSPISGHRSVSWYQQTPGQGLQFLFEYFSETQRNKGNFPGRFSGRQFSNSRSEMNVSTLELGDSALYLCASSLNSAYSYEQYFGPGTRLTVT.

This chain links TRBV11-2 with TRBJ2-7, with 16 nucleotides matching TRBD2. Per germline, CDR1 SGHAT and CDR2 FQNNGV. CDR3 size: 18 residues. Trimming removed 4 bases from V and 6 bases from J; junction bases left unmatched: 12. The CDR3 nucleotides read TGTGCCAGCAGCTCGCCGGGACTAGCGGGAGGGCCCTCATCCGAGCAGTACTTC. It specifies CASSSPGLAGGPSSEQYF.

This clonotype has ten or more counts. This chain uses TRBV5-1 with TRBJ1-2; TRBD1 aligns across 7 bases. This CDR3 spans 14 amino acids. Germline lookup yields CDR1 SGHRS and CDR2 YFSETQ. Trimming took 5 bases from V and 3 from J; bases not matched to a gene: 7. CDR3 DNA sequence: TGCGCCAGCAGACAGGGGCTAGTTGACTATGGCTACACCTTC. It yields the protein CASRQGLVDYGYTF.

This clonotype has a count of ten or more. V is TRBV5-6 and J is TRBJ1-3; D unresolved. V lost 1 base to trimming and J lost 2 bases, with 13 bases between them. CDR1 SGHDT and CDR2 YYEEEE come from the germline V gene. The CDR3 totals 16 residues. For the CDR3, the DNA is TGTGCCAGCAGCTTGAGTCTGTCTAGGACTGGAAACACCATATATTTT. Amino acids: CASSLSLSRTGNTIYF.

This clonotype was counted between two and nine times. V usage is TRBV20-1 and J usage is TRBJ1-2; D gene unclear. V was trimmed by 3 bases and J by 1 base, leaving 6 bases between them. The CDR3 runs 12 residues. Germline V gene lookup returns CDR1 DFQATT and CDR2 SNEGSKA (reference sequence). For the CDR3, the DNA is TGCAGTGCTAGGGGTGTTAACTATGGCTACACCTTC. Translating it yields CSARGVNYGYTF.

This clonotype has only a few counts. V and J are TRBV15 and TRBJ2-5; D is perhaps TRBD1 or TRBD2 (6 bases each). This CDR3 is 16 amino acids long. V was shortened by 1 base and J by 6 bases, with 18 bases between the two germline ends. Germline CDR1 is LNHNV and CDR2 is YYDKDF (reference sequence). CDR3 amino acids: CATSRVVTGTLKTQYF. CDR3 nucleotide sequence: TGTGCCACCAGCAGAGTAGTTACAGGGACTTTAAAGACCCAGTACTTC.